This entry lists 17 T cell receptor beta chains sequenced from one sample in a study of T cells in narcolepsy. Using immunoSEQ multiplex PCR, the repertoire was profiled, and TCRdb retains in-frame clones only, with some absent. The repertoire includes tens of thousands of clones, approximately 85% of them detected once, and around 2.7% sits in the top ten. Source material: CD45RA- memory CD4+ T cells from PBMCs. These receptors all come from a human donor with narcolepsy.

The rearrangement joins TRBV5-1 to TRBJ2-5; D remains ambiguous. V lost 0 bases to trimming and J lost 4 bases, with 13 bases between them. CDR1 and CDR2 (germline): SGHRS, YFSETQ. The CDR3 loop spans 15 amino acids. DNA of the CDR3: TGCGCCAGCAGCTTGGGACGGTTGACGGGAGAGACCCAGTACTTC. This encodes CASSLGRLTGETQYF. Using reference TRBV5-1 and TRBJ2-5 for the parts outside the CDR3, the full variable domain is KAGVTQTPRYLIKTRGQQVTLSCSPISGHRSVSWYQQTPGQGLQFLFEYFSETQRNKGNFPGRFSGRQFSNSRSEMNVSTLELGDSALYLCASSLGRLTGETQYFGPGTRLLVL.

A note on this clone: As the CDR3 is not closed by the conserved phenylalanine or tryptophan, this likely results from a read error. V is TRBV5-6 and J is TRBJ1-2, with D tentatively TRBD1 (6 bases). Trimming removed 3 bases at V and 6 bases at J, with 15 bases between. This CDR3 is 14 amino acids long. In germline, CDR1 is SGHDT, CDR2 YYEEEE. The CDR3 nucleotides read TGTGCCAGCAGCTCAACAGGGACCCAGGATGGCTACACCCTC. Residues: CASSSTGTQDGYTL.

The chain has TRBV19 and TRBJ1-1; D perhaps matches TRBD1 (6 bases). V was cut by 6 bases and J by 11 bases, with 19 bases left in between. CDR1 and CDR2 from the germline V gene are LNHDA and SQIVND (reference sequence). The CDR3 runs 13 residues. CDR3 amino acids: CASRIQGIGVAFF. CDR3 DNA sequence: TGTGCCAGTAGAATACAGGGCATAGGGGTGGCTTTCTTT.

This chain uses TRBV5-1 with TRBJ2-5; unclear D gene. Trimming removed 2 bases at V and 1 base at J, with 6 bases between. Per the germline V gene, CDR1 is SGHRS and CDR2 is YFSETQ. The CDR3 length is 13 residues. DNA of the CDR3: TGCGCCAGCAGCTTTGGAACCCAAGAGACCCAGTACTTC. Encoded protein: CASSFGTQETQYF. The complete variable domain, with remaining parts taken from reference TRBV5-1 and TRBJ2-5, reads KAGVTQTPRYLIKTRGQQVTLSCSPISGHRSVSWYQQTPGQGLQFLFEYFSETQRNKGNFPGRFSGRQFSNSRSEMNVSTLELGDSALYLCASSFGTQETQYFGPGTRLLVL.

The rearrangement joins TRBV2 to TRBJ2-7; tentative D call: TRBD1 (6 bases). Between the trimmed V and J ends, which lost 4 bases and 4 bases, there was a span of 11 bases. Per the germline V gene, CDR1 is SNHLY and CDR2 is FYNNEI. The CDR3 has 13 residues. The chain's CDR3 is CASSGIGGYEQYF. The CDR3 region has the DNA TGTGCCAGCAGTGGGATAGGGGGTTACGAGCAGTACTTC.

J is TRBJ1-1 and V is TRBV28, with 8 bases aligning to TRBD1. The germline CDR1 and CDR2 sequences are MDHEN and SYDVKM. J lost 1 base, V lost 8 bases, and 9 bases had no gene match. This CDR3 comprises 15 residues. DNA of the CDR3: TGTGCCAGCCGACGGATTGGACAGGGGAACACTGAAGCTTTCTTT. Residues: CASRRIGQGNTEAFF.

The chain has TRBV5-8 and TRBJ2-5, with a possible D match to TRBD2 (6 bases). This CDR3 is built from 15 residues. Germline V gene sequence: CDR1 SGHTS, CDR2 YDEGEE. V was cut by 3 bases and J by 3 bases, with 15 bases left in between. CDR3 amino acids: CASSYGAGTEETQYF. The CDR3 region has the DNA TGTGCCAGCAGCTATGGCGCGGGAACCGAAGAGACCCAGTACTTC.

The chain couples TRBV11-1 to TRBJ1-4, with a possible D match to TRBD1 (5 bases). V gave up 3 bases and J gave up 5 bases, with 10 bases separating them. The CDR3 length is 14 residues. Per the germline V gene, CDR1 is SGHAT and CDR2 is FQDESV (reference sequence). CDR3 amino acids: CASSFSRENEKLFF. The CDR3 DNA sequence: TGTGCCAGCAGCTTCAGCAGGGAGAATGAAAAACTGTTTTTT.

Of note for this clone: In the same sample, other DNA sequences code for this CDR3. The V gene is TRBV18, the J gene TRBJ1-2, with 7 bases matching TRBD1. This CDR3 is 13 amino acids long. V was clipped by 6 bases and J by 2 bases; unmatched bases: 3. CDR1 and CDR2 from the germline V gene are KGHSH and LQKENI. Written as DNA, the CDR3 is TGTGCCAGCTCCCGGGACAGAAACTATGGCTACACCTTC. This translates into CASSRDRNYGYTF.

The chain recombines TRBV9 with TRBJ2-3; TRBD2 matches at 15 bases. This CDR3 has 15 amino acids. V shed 4 bases, J shed 5 bases, and the junction held 2 bases outside the gene matches. Per the germline V gene, CDR1 is SGDLS and CDR2 is YYNGEE. The CDR3 sequence is CASSLGLAGGDTQYF. DNA of the CDR3: TGTGCCAGCAGCTTGGGACTAGCGGGAGGAGATACGCAGTATTTT.

The chain is built from TRBV6-1 and TRBJ1-2; TRBD1 agrees at 7 bases. CDR1 is MNHNS and CDR2 is SASEGT in the germline V gene. This CDR3 is 14 amino acids long. After removal of 5 bases from V and 1 base from J, the junction contained 4 bases not matched to a gene. DNA of the CDR3: TGTGCCAGCAGTTATCGACAGGGTAACTATGGCTACACCTTC. Translated: CASSYRQGNYGYTF.

The J gene is TRBJ1-6, the V gene TRBV21-1. TRBV21-1 counts as a pseudogene. This CDR3 spans 16 amino acids. The CDR3 region has the DNA TGTGCCAGCAGCAAAGGCGCGGGGGGGGCAAATTCACCCCTCCACTTT. It yields the protein CASSKGAGGANSPLHF.

J is TRBJ1-1 and V is TRBV30, with no clear D. V was cut by 0 bases and J by 4 bases, with 12 bases left in between. CDR3 length equals 14 residues. Germline V CDR1 and CDR2: GTSNPN, SVGIG (reference sequence). This CDR3 reads CAWSVGLGITEAFF. For the CDR3, the DNA is TGTGCCTGGAGTGTAGGCCTCGGGATCACTGAAGCTTTCTTT.

CDR3 protein: CASSLRDPSTDTQYF. In DNA form, the CDR3 reads TGCGCCAGCAGCCTTAGAGATCCTAGCACAGATACGCAGTATTTT. This rearrangement joins TRBV5-1 to TRBJ2-3; D is uncertain. The CDR3 has 15 amino acids. The V gene's germline CDR1 is SGHRS and CDR2 YFSETQ. With 4 bases removed from V and 0 bases from J, the gap between germline ends came to 12 bases.

This chain links TRBV5-8 with TRBJ1-5; D perhaps matches TRBD1 (5 bases). This CDR3 comprises 16 residues. Germline V lookup: CDR1 SGHTS, CDR2 YDEGEE. V gave up 5 bases and J gave up 6 bases, with 21 bases separating them. DNA of the CDR3: TGTGCCAGCAGTCGACCTCTGGACACAAAAGGTCAGCCCCAGCATTTT. Protein: CASSRPLDTKGQPQHF.

The chain has TRBV27 and TRBJ2-1; no definite D call. CDR1 and CDR2 (germline): MNHEY, SMNVEV (reference sequence). V was shortened by 5 bases and J by 6 bases, with 8 bases between the two germline ends. The CDR3 runs to 12 residues. This CDR3 is CASSLRRNEQFF. The CDR3 DNA follows: TGTGCCAGCAGTCTCAGGCGCAATGAGCAGTTCTTC.

The chain combines TRBV6-5 with TRBJ1-6; the D gene is possibly TRBD1 (5 bases). Per the germline V gene, CDR1 is MNHEY and CDR2 is SVGAGI. The length of the CDR3 is 15 residues. V dropped 4 bases and J dropped 6 bases, with 13 bases sitting between them. As DNA, the CDR3 is TGTGCCAGCAGTTCCCGCGGGCAGGGTAATTCACCCCTCCACTTT. The encoded protein is CASSSRGQGNSPLHF.